Below, one TCR beta chain is given with its context. TCRdb's table, derived via immunoSEQ multiplex PCR, lists solely in-frame clones and lacks some. Of about 190,000 clones in the sample, about 81% were seen once. This entry belongs to a study of blood T cell repertoires in COVID-19. This CDR3 has 15 amino acids. The V gene end was trimmed by 6 bases and the J gene end by 0 bases; junction bases not matched to a gene: 7. Germline V CDR1 and CDR2: LNHDA, SQIVND (reference sequence). This TCR came from a woman in her twenties or thirties who had recovered from COVID-19. Source material: PBMCs or T cells enriched from blood (not recorded which). The rearrangement uses TRBV19 and TRBJ2-7; 8 nucleotides align to TRBD1. CDR3 in DNA: TGTGCCAGTAGCACCACAGGGGGTAACTCCTACGAGCAGTACTTC. It translates to CASSTTGGNSYEQYF.